These T cell receptor beta chains were read from a single sample in a study of cytomegalovirus exposure and HLA in healthy donors. The assay was immunoSEQ multiplex PCR, and TCRdb's table has in-frame clones only and misses some. The sample consists of 150,000 to 200,000 clones, approximately 81% of them appearing once. The sequenced sample consisted of PBMCs. Receptors originate from a male donor in good health and CMV-seronegative. CDR3s include the opening cysteine and the closing phenylalanine or tryptophan. Fields, in order: V gene, clone size, J gene, CDR3 length, D gene, CDR3 DNA, CDR3 protein. A D gene is named only where the DNA matches it firmly. Clone size is not always given. Where it is, it says once, few, many or a class for expanded clones.

TRBV4-1	.	TRBJ2-5	15	TRBD1	TGCGCCAGCAGCCTCCGGGACAGGAGTCAAGAGACCCAGTACTTC	CASSLRDRSQETQYF
TRBV28	.	TRBJ1-1	14	.	TGTGCCAGCAGACCACCACAGGGGAACACTGAAGCTTTCTTT	CASRPPQGNTEAFF
TRBV28	few	TRBJ2-2	14	.	TGTGCCAGCAGTTTTCAGGGGAACACCGGGGAGCTGTTTTTT	CASSFQGNTGELFF
TRBV13	.	TRBJ1-4	15	TRBD1	TGTGCCAGCAGCACCAGACAGGGCTATAATGAAAAACTGTTTTTT	CASSTRQGYNEKLFF
TRBV19	.	TRBJ1-1	14	.	TGTGCCAGTAGTATAGGAGGGGGAAACACTGAAGCTTTCTTT	CASSIGGGNTEAFF
TRBV19	.	TRBJ1-4	15	TRBD1	TGTGCCAGTAGTAAGGGGACAGGGGGAGATGAAAAACTGTTTTTT	CASSKGTGGDEKLFF
TRBV27	.	TRBJ2-1	15	.	TGTGCCAGCAGTCAGGATCCGCAGGTTGATCGTGAGCAGTTCTTC	CASSQDPQVDREQFF
TRBV29-1	once	TRBJ2-7	12	.	TGCAGCGTTGAAGTGTACCGTGGGCAGCAGTACTTC	CSVEVYRGQQYF
TRBV4-1	.	TRBJ1-5	15	.	TGCGCCAGCAGCCAAGCAGAATATAGCAATCAGCCCCAGCATTTT	CASSQAEYSNQPQHF
TRBV5-1	.	TRBJ2-1	14	.	TGCGCCAGCAGCTTGGGACAGCTCTACAATGAGCAGTTCTTC	CASSLGQLYNEQFF
TRBV5-1	few	TRBJ1-2	13	TRBD1	TGCGCCAGCACCCGGGACAGATTCTATGGCTACACCTTC	CASTRDRFYGYTF
TRBV5-1	.	TRBJ2-2	20	TRBD2	TGCGCCAGCAGCTTGAAGGGACTAGCGGGAGGGCCTGTCAACACCGGGGAGCTGTTTTTT	CASSLKGLAGGPVNTGELFF
TRBV25-1	.	TRBJ2-1	14	TRBD2	TGTGCCAGCAGTGGGACTAGCGGATACAATGAGCAGTTCTTC	CASSGTSGYNEQFF
TRBV28	.	TRBJ2-1	16	.	TGTGCCAGCAGTTTATTCCCAGGCAGCTCCTACAATGAGCAGTTCTTC	CASSLFPGSSYNEQFF
TRBV4-2	.	TRBJ2-7	15	TRBD1	TGTGCCAGCACCCAGGTAAACAGGGGGGACTACGAGCAGTACTTC	CASTQVNRGDYEQYF
TRBV7-3	.	TRBJ2-6	14	TRBD1	TGTGCCAGCAGCACGGCGGGACAGGGCAACGTCCTGACTTTC	CASSTAGQGNVLTF
TRBV20-1	.	TRBJ2-3	11	.	TGCAGTCGAGGAGGGAGAGATACGCAGTATTTT	CSRGGRDTQYF
TRBV2	.	TRBJ1-3	15	.	TGTGCCAGCAGTGAAGCCACGACAGCGGGAAACACCATATATTTT	CASSEATTAGNTIYF
TRBV7-8	once	TRBJ2-7	12	.	TGTGCCAGCAGCCTGCTCGGGTACGAGCAGTACTTC	CASSLLGYEQYF
TRBV19	.	TRBJ2-2	14	TRBD1	TGTGCCAGTAGCGGACAGGGGTTAGCCGGGGAGCTGTTTTTT	CASSGQGLAGELFF
TRBV14	.	TRBJ2-3	17	TRBD2	TGTGCCAGCAGCGGCCGACTAGCGGGGGTACTCACAGATACGCAGTATTTT	CASSGRLAGVLTDTQYF
TRBV9	.	TRBJ2-2	15	TRBD2	TGTGCCAGCAGCGTAGGGCCTAGCGGGACCGGGGAGCTGTTTTTT	CASSVGPSGTGELFF
TRBV27	.	TRBJ2-7	13	TRBD1	TGTGTTACTCCGACAGGGAGCCCCTACGAGCAGTACTTC	CVTPTGSPYEQYF